The rows below give T cell receptor beta chains drawn from one sample of a study of T cell responses to AZD1222 COVID-19 vaccine. Data came from immunoSEQ multiplex PCR; TCRdb stores just in-frame clones and leaves some out. The sample lists 100,000 to 150,000 clones; around 87% were seen once. Sample: peripheral blood, taken on day 0 of AZD1222 vaccination. These receptors all come from an adult in good health. CDR3s leave out the opening cysteine and the closing phenylalanine or tryptophan. Fields, in order: V gene, J gene, CDR3 protein.

v_call: TRBV11-1
j_call: TRBJ1-2
cdr3_aa: ASPQPSGAHIYGYT

v_call: TRBV7-2
j_call: TRBJ2-4
cdr3_aa: ASSFSATGRNIQY

v_call: TRBV28
j_call: TRBJ1-5
cdr3_aa: ASSFLGLRSNQPQH

v_call: TRBV12-3/TRBV12-4
j_call: TRBJ2-5
cdr3_aa: ASSSSGGETQY

v_call: TRBV5-1
j_call: TRBJ1-2
cdr3_aa: ASSPRTGPRGYT

v_call: TRBV7-6
j_call: TRBJ1-1
cdr3_aa: ASTRGQGIGGTEAF

v_call: TRBV19
j_call: TRBJ2-7
cdr3_aa: ASSIERWGRSPTYEQY

v_call: TRBV6-2/TRBV6-3
j_call: TRBJ1-5
cdr3_aa: ASSYDTGGLQPQH

v_call: TRBV19
j_call: TRBJ1-4
cdr3_aa: ASRQGYEKLF

v_call: TRBV28
j_call: TRBJ2-1
cdr3_aa: ASSQDLDEQF

v_call: TRBV27
j_call: TRBJ2-1
cdr3_aa: ASGTSGGYNEQF

v_call: TRBV21-1
j_call: TRBJ1-6
cdr3_aa: ASSKAPDGLTWQVGPLH

v_call: TRBV14
j_call: TRBJ2-7
cdr3_aa: ASSQNRGAGANYEQY

v_call: TRBV25-1
j_call: TRBJ2-3
cdr3_aa: ASSDPGGPGDTQY

v_call: TRBV3-1/TRBV3-2
j_call: TRBJ2-1
cdr3_aa: ASSRGTLQYNNEQF

v_call: TRBV7-9
j_call: TRBJ2-3
cdr3_aa: ASRHIGQGPDTQY

v_call: TRBV7-2
j_call: TRBJ2-7
cdr3_aa: ASTGAQSSYEQY

v_call: TRBV9
j_call: TRBJ1-2
cdr3_aa: ASSVGGIVGYT

v_call: TRBV6-1
j_call: TRBJ1-5
cdr3_aa: ASSERAYQH

v_call: TRBV7-9
j_call: TRBJ2-1
cdr3_aa: ASSRQPPGRSSYNEQF

v_call: TRBV19
j_call: TRBJ1-6
cdr3_aa: ASSIQGRSGSPLH

v_call: TRBV27
j_call: TRBJ1-2
cdr3_aa: ASRSPRQGNSYGYT

v_call: TRBV2
j_call: TRBJ1-5
cdr3_aa: ASSEVPTQSGH

v_call: TRBV7-2
j_call: TRBJ2-7
cdr3_aa: ASSSRTAWEQY

v_call: TRBV5-1
j_call: TRBJ2-2
cdr3_aa: ASSLGQGSGELF

v_call: TRBV10-3
j_call: TRBJ2-2
cdr3_aa: ATKGTGGTGELF

v_call: TRBV6-5
j_call: TRBJ1-2
cdr3_aa: ASSTKQEVHGYT

v_call: TRBV2
j_call: TRBJ2-2
cdr3_aa: ASSESRGSTGELF

v_call: TRBV7-3
j_call: TRBJ1-2
cdr3_aa: ASSSGTGHYGYT

v_call: TRBV21-1
j_call: TRBJ2-7
cdr3_aa: ASSKVPSSDYEQY

v_call: TRBV7-2
j_call: TRBJ2-2
cdr3_aa: ASSPRTGTGELF

v_call: TRBV9
j_call: TRBJ2-2
cdr3_aa: ASSPIRTSGGIFGGELF

v_call: TRBV30
j_call: TRBJ2-5
cdr3_aa: AWSVQETQY

v_call: TRBV6-1
j_call: TRBJ2-5
cdr3_aa: ASSDTGRVQETQY

v_call: TRBV30
j_call: TRBJ2-7
cdr3_aa: AWSVQGSYEQY

v_call: TRBV7-2
j_call: TRBJ2-6
cdr3_aa: ASSLYGGTGANVLT

v_call: TRBV6-5
j_call: TRBJ1-5
cdr3_aa: ASSYGPRQPQH

v_call: TRBV5-5
j_call: TRBJ2-4
cdr3_aa: ASRLEVWAENIQY

v_call: TRBV21-1
j_call: TRBJ1-1
cdr3_aa: ASSPNQRAPEAF

v_call: TRBV7-9
j_call: TRBJ2-7
cdr3_aa: ASSSRDSQYEQY

v_call: TRBV3-1/TRBV3-2
j_call: TRBJ1-1
cdr3_aa: ASSRNQGSPEAF

v_call: TRBV3-1/TRBV3-2
j_call: TRBJ2-1
cdr3_aa: ASSHFPGGGGSYNEQF

v_call: TRBV30
j_call: TRBJ2-3
cdr3_aa: AWLNGPTWGDTQY

v_call: TRBV3-1/TRBV3-2
j_call: TRBJ1-3
cdr3_aa: ASSPRAGQSGNTIY

v_call: TRBV21-1
j_call: TRBJ2-1
cdr3_aa: ASSLGLAGVNEQF

v_call: TRBV6-5
j_call: TRBJ2-7
cdr3_aa: ASSYNYYEQY

v_call: TRBV19
j_call: TRBJ2-1
cdr3_aa: ASKDGTGLLYNEQF

v_call: TRBV6-5
j_call: TRBJ1-2
cdr3_aa: ASSRDSYGYT

v_call: TRBV24-1
j_call: TRBJ1-2
cdr3_aa: ATSGYNYGYT

v_call: TRBV5-1
j_call: TRBJ1-1
cdr3_aa: ASSSQGARMNTEAF

v_call: TRBV7-2
j_call: TRBJ2-5
cdr3_aa: ASSEKRQPETQY

v_call: TRBV9
j_call: TRBJ2-2
cdr3_aa: ASSVSGSHTGELF

v_call: TRBV5-1
j_call: TRBJ2-5
cdr3_aa: ASSSPGGAQY